One and the same sample provided the 24 T cell receptor beta chains below, sequenced in a study of neurological immune-mediated disorders. TCRdb itself ran the 5' RACE reads through MiXCR, one entry per CDR3 protein. Of tens of thousands of distinct CDR3 sequences listed, around a tenth were seen once; the top ten hold about 1.8%. Sequencing used PBMCs. The origin of the receptors is a man in his forties or fifties in good health.

In regard to this clonotype: One junction end disagrees with the germline gene, perhaps due to a read error. The V call is TRBV10-2, the J call TRBJ2-1; TRBD2 matches at 10 bases. The germline gives CDR1 WSHSY, CDR2 SAAADI. The CDR3 is 14 residues long. Here the CDR3 DNA reads TGCGCCAGCAGCCTAGCGGGAGCGTGCAATAAGCAGTTCTTC. As protein: CASSLAGACNKQFF.

This clonotype turned up a few times. The V gene is TRBV12-3 or TRBV12-4, the J gene TRBJ2-6; D call uncertain. The CDR3 covers 14 residues. The ends were cut back, 3 bases at V and 2 bases at J, with 5 bases in the middle. In DNA, the CDR3 is TGTGCCAGCAGTTTCGGCCCTGGGGCCAACGTCCTGACTTTC. Amino acids: CASSFGPGANVLTF.

This clonotype was detected many times. This sequence joins TRBV28 and TRBJ2-7; 11 bases are shared with TRBD1. Germline V lookup: CDR1 MDHEN, CDR2 SYDVKM. The CDR3 is 16 amino acids. Losses at the gene ends were 5 bases for V and 5 bases for J; bases not matched to a gene: 11. CDR3 sequence: CASSLGRGQGAHEQYF. CDR3 sequence (DNA): TGTGCCAGCAGTCTAGGGCGCGGACAGGGGGCTCACGAGCAGTACTTC.

At least ten counts were recorded for this clonotype. The rearrangement uses TRBV28 and TRBJ2-1, with 7 bases aligning to TRBD1. After removal of 7 bases from V and 3 bases from J, the junction contained 9 bases not matched to a gene. The CDR3 is 15 amino acids. Germline V gives CDR1 MDHEN, CDR2 SYDVKM. This CDR3 is CASIRRGLGYNEQFF. Here the CDR3 DNA reads TGTGCCAGCATCAGAAGGGGGCTCGGCTACAATGAGCAGTTCTTC.

About this clonotype itself: This may stem from a read error, because a much larger clone lies one nucleotide away. The final CDR3 position lacks the conserved phenylalanine or tryptophan, pointing to a likely read error. The rearrangement uses TRBV5-1 and TRBJ2-5, with 10 bases aligning to TRBD2. This CDR3 contains 15 residues. J was trimmed by 5 bases and V by 3 bases; bases with no gene match: 7. Germline V gives CDR1 SGHRS, CDR2 YFSETQ. The CDR3 spells CASSSGAGGRETQYL. For the CDR3, the DNA is TGCGCCAGCAGCTCAGGAGCGGGGGGGCGTGAGACCCAGTACCTC.

This clonotype was counted at least ten times. V is TRBV5-1 and J is TRBJ2-1; 9 nucleotides line up with TRBD2. CDR1 and CDR2 from the germline V gene are SGHRS and YFSETQ. This CDR3 region has 13 residues. V lost 4 bases and J lost 8; bases outside the gene matches: 4. The CDR3 DNA is TGCGCCAGCAGCGCGGGACTAGCCGATGAGCAGTTCTTC. It specifies CASSAGLADEQFF.

This clonotype has a count of ten or more. The J gene is TRBJ2-1, the V gene TRBV20-1; 11 nucleotides align to TRBD2. Germline lookup yields CDR1 DFQATT and CDR2 SNEGSKA (reference sequence). The CDR3 covers 17 residues. V lost 6 bases to trimming and J lost 7 bases; unmatched junction nucleotides: 17. The CDR3 DNA reads as TGCAGTGCCCCCTCGTCTGCTATAGCGGGAGGGCTGAATGAGCAGTTCTTC. It specifies CSAPSSAIAGGLNEQFF.

Notes on this clonotype: This may be a read error, as it is one base from a much larger clone. V is TRBV3-1 and J is TRBJ2-1; 7 nucleotides match TRBD1. The length of the CDR3 is 15 residues. The germline V gene encodes CDR1 LGHDT and CDR2 YNNKEL (reference sequence). CDR3 coding DNA: TGTGTCAGCAGCCAAGCTACAGGGGAGTTAAATGAGCAGTTCTTC. Translated, it gives CVSSQATGELNEQFF.

Many counts were recorded for this clonotype. The gene calls are TRBV7-9 and TRBJ2-5; D possibly matches TRBD1 or TRBD2 (8 bases each). Trimming left V 5 bases short and J 3 bases short, with 34 bases between. CDR1 and CDR2 (germline): SEHNR, FQNEAQ (reference sequence). The CDR3 totals 21 residues. The CDR3 loop reads CASSVPRTGWFEREFEETQYF. In nucleotides, the CDR3 is TGTGCCAGCAGCGTACCTAGGACAGGGTGGTTTGAGCGGGAGTTCGAAGAGACCCAGTACTTC. Full variable domain (rest looked up from reference TRBV7-9 and TRBJ2-5): DTGVSQNPRHKITKRGQNVTFRCDPISEHNRLYWYRQTLGQGPEFLTYFQNEAQLEKSRLLSDRFSAERPKGSFSTLEIQRTEQGDSAMYLCASSVPRTGWFEREFEETQYFGPGTRLLVL.

This clonotype has at least ten counts. This chain joins TRBV20-1 and TRBJ2-3, with 12 bases that match TRBD2. V shed 0 bases, J shed 6 bases, and the junction held 4 bases outside the gene matches. Germline V lookup: CDR1 DFQATT, CDR2 SNEGSKA (reference sequence). The CDR3 extends over 15 amino acids. CDR3 region: CSARDLAGGPDTQYF. CDR3 DNA sequence: TGCAGTGCTAGAGATCTAGCGGGGGGGCCTGATACGCAGTATTTT.

The table lists this clonotype with many counts. V is TRBV7-2 and J is TRBJ2-3; TRBD2 matches at 11 bases. Germline CDR1 and CDR2: SGHTA and FQGNSA. Trimming cost V 3 bases and J 3 bases; bases outside gene matches: 14. The CDR3 consists of 19 residues. The CDR3: CASSFPRRGSGRDTDTQYF. The CDR3, as DNA: TGTGCCAGCAGCTTTCCTAGGAGGGGTAGCGGGAGGGATACAGATACGCAGTATTTT.

The table lists this clonotype with many counts. This chain connects TRBV7-2 to TRBJ2-2, with 7 bases identical to TRBD2. CDR1 SGHTA and CDR2 FQGNSA come from the germline V gene. The CDR3 has 14 amino acids. V gave up 2 bases and J gave up 7 bases; unmatched junction bases: 4. The CDR3 DNA is TGTGCCAGCAGCTTATCAACGGGGGGCGGGGAGCTGTTTTTT. Its protein product is CASSLSTGGGELFF. Combining the CDR3 with reference TRBV7-2 and TRBJ2-2 gives the whole variable domain GAGVSQSPSNKVTEKGKDVELRCDPISGHTALYWYRQSLGQGLEFLIYFQGNSAPDKSGLPSDRFSAERTGGSVSTLTIQRTQQEDSAVYLCASSLSTGGGELFFGEGSRLTVL.

The sample holds many counts of this clonotype. The chain is built from TRBV28 and TRBJ2-7, with D possibly matching TRBD1 (6 bases). Per germline, CDR1 MDHEN and CDR2 SYDVKM. V was trimmed by 6 bases and J by 5 bases, leaving 14 bases between them. This CDR3 region has 13 residues. This CDR3 is CASSLTGTHEQYF. The CDR3 bases are TGTGCCAGCAGCCTAACAGGGACCCACGAGCAGTACTTC.

This clonotype was seen at least ten times. The V call is TRBV12-3 or TRBV12-4, the J call TRBJ2-3, with D possibly being TRBD2 (7 bases). Deletions cut 4 bases from V and 2 bases from J, with 16 bases between. This CDR3 spans 16 amino acids. The CDR3 region has the DNA TGTGCCAGCAGTTACGGTTTCGGGGGGCCCACAGATACGCAGTATTTT. This gives the protein CASSYGFGGPTDTQYF.

The genes are TRBV2 and TRBJ1-1; 7 bases are a match to TRBD1. The CDR3 has 18 residues. V shed 3 bases and J 0 bases; nucleotides not matched to a gene: 13. In germline, CDR1 is SNHLY, CDR2 FYNNEI. The CDR3 protein is CASSDSTLGGTVNTEAFF. DNA for the CDR3: TGTGCCAGCAGTGACTCAACACTCGGTGGGACAGTGAACACTGAAGCTTTCTTT. The complete variable domain, with remaining parts taken from reference TRBV2 and TRBJ1-1, reads EPEVTQTPSHQVTQMGQEVILRCVPISNHLYFYWYRQILGQKVEFLVSFYNNEISEKSEIFDDQFSVERPDGSNFTLKIRSTKLEDSAMYFCASSDSTLGGTVNTEAFFGQGTRLTVV.

The rearrangement joins TRBV20-1 to TRBJ2-5; D is undetermined. V was shortened by 3 bases and J by 4 bases, with 21 bases between the two germline ends. Germline CDR1 is DFQATT and CDR2 is SNEGSKA (reference sequence). The CDR3 totals 16 residues. CDR3: CSARVGPRAGRETQYF. The DNA of the CDR3 is TGCAGTGCTAGGGTGGGCCCCCGAGCCGGCAGAGAGACCCAGTACTTC.

This clonotype was observed at least ten times. The J gene is TRBJ2-7, the V gene TRBV20-1, with D perhaps assigned TRBD1 or TRBD2 (6 bases each). Germline-derived CDR1 and CDR2 are DFQATT and SNEGSKA (reference sequence). This CDR3 contains 12 residues. V shed 3 bases and J shed 4 bases, with 10 bases lying between them. CDR3 residues: CSAREGEYEQYF. CDR3 DNA: TGCAGTGCTAGGGAGGGGGAGTACGAGCAGTACTTC.

This clonotype was detected many times. CDR3 in amino acids: CSARQDGANVLTF. The CDR3 DNA is TGCAGTGCGCGGCAAGATGGGGCCAACGTCCTGACTTTC. This chain joins TRBV20-1 and TRBJ2-6; D not certain. The CDR3 length is 13 residues. Trimming stripped 6 bases from V and 3 bases from J, with 9 bases between. The germline V gene encodes CDR1 DFQATT and CDR2 SNEGSKA (reference sequence).

In its sample, this clonotype was seen a few times. This chain links TRBV19 with TRBJ2-1; 9 bases map to TRBD2. Germline V gene data show CDR1 as LNHDA and CDR2 as SQIVND (reference sequence). V was clipped by 3 bases and J by 6 bases; unmatched bases: 3. The CDR3 totals 14 residues. CDR3 coding DNA: TGTGCCAGTAGTATGCGGGGGGGCGGCAATGAGCAGTTCTTC. It is translated as CASSMRGGGNEQFF.

The table lists this clonotype with a few counts. J is TRBJ1-4 and V is TRBV11-2; no clear D gene. V dropped 5 bases and J dropped 0 bases, with 10 bases sitting between them. The CDR3 is 15 residues long. Looked up from germline, CDR1 is SGHAT and CDR2 is FQNNGV. CDR3 sequence: CASSQNSATNEKLFF. CDR3 in DNA: TGTGCCAGCAGCCAAAACAGCGCAACTAATGAAAAACTGTTTTTT.

This clonotype showed up many times. V is TRBV5-1 and J is TRBJ2-6; TRBD2 might be the D (6 bases). CDR3 length equals 15 residues. V was trimmed by 7 bases and J by 12 bases, leaving 23 bases between them. Germline CDR1 SGHRS, CDR2 YFSETQ. For the CDR3, the DNA is TGCGCCAGCTGGGGGGAACCCGGGACGCAACGCGTCCTGACTTTC. It yields the protein CASWGEPGTQRVLTF.

The sample holds many counts of this clonotype. V gene TRBV3-1 combines with J gene TRBJ1-5; the D is unclear. V was pared by 3 bases and J by 1 base, with 10 bases between. Germline-derived CDR1 and CDR2 are LGHDT and YNNKEL (reference sequence). CDR3 length equals 15 residues. The CDR3 DNA is TGTGCCAGCAGCCAGGCGGGGAGCAGCAATCAGCCCCAGCATTTT. Its protein product is CASSQAGSSNQPQHF.

The table lists this clonotype with many counts. V usage is TRBV24-1 and J usage is TRBJ2-3, with D hard to call. V dropped 5 bases and J dropped 2 bases, with 7 bases sitting between them. Germline V gene sequence: CDR1 KGHDR, CDR2 SFDVKD. The CDR3 runs 13 residues. The CDR3 bases are TGTGCCACCAGTGGAACGCCCACAGATACGCAGTATTTT. Translation gives CATSGTPTDTQYF.

About this clonotype itself: A much larger clone differs by one base, so this may be a read error. The chain combines TRBV15 with TRBJ2-1; TRBD1 matches 9 bases. CDR1 and CDR2 (germline): LNHNV, YYDKDF (reference sequence). The length of the CDR3 is 17 residues. Written as DNA, the CDR3 is TGTGTCACCAGCAGAGATGTGCGGACAGGGGCGTACAATGAGCAGTTCTTC. This codes for CVTSRDVRTGAYNEQFF.